The 21 T cell receptor beta chains listed next were all sequenced from one sample in a study of shared clonotypes between healthy human individuals. Here immunoSEQ multiplex PCR was the method, and the copy in TCRdb shows in-frame clones only, minus some. The sample includes roughly 2 million clones, more than 90% of them seen just once. Sequencing was carried out using naive CD4+ T cells sorted from blood. Described subset: CD45RA+ positively selected. All receptors come from a man aged 18 to 29 in good health.

This clone was seen just once. The V gene is TRBV7-9, the J gene TRBJ1-3, with D unresolved. The CDR3 consists of 16 residues. Germline V CDR1 and CDR2: SEHNR, FQNEAQ (reference sequence). V was cut by 5 bases and J by 0 bases, with 14 bases left in between. CDR3 in amino acids: CASSQWTGSSGNTIYF. CDR3 DNA: TGTGCCAGCAGCCAGTGGACCGGATCCTCTGGAAACACCATATATTTT.

This rearrangement joins TRBV28 to TRBJ2-5, with D possibly matching TRBD2 (5 bases). The germline V gene has CDR1 MDHEN and CDR2 SYDVKM. V lost 2 bases and J 9 bases, leaving 10 bases between the germline ends. The CDR3 has 12 amino acids. Written as DNA, the CDR3 is TGTGCCAGCAGTTTACGGCGGGTGGCCCAGTACTTC. Its translation: CASSLRRVAQYF.

V is TRBV11-2 and J is TRBJ1-4; possible D gene TRBD1, 5 bases. The ends were cut back, 5 bases at V and 1 base at J, with 11 bases in the middle. Germline V gene sequence: CDR1 SGHAT, CDR2 FQNNGV. The CDR3 contains 15 residues. CDR3 nucleotides: TGTGCCAGCAGCCGTATCGGACAAACTAATGAAAAACTGTTTTTT. Protein: CASSRIGQTNEKLFF.

The V gene is TRBV11-2, the J gene TRBJ1-5; tentative D call: TRBD1 (6 bases). Germline V lookup: CDR1 SGHAT, CDR2 FQNNGV. The V end lost 5 bases, the J end lost 4 bases, and 12 bases lay between the germline ends. There are 14 residues in the CDR3. CDR3 nucleotide sequence: TGTGCCAGCAGCCCGGGGACAATTAATCAGCCCCAGCATTTT. This translates into CASSPGTINQPQHF.

Only a few counts were recorded for this clone. Different DNA sequences within this sample yield the same CDR3. This chain connects TRBV19 to TRBJ1-1; no clear D. The germline V and J ends were trimmed by 5 bases and 0 bases, with 4 bases remaining between them. The CDR3 is 12 residues long. CDR1 and CDR2 (germline): LNHDA, SQIVND (reference sequence). CDR3 bases: TGTGCCAGTAGTTTCTTGAACACTGAAGCTTTCTTT. It encodes CASSFLNTEAFF.

The chain combines TRBV10-3 with TRBJ2-2; 7 bases agree with TRBD1. This CDR3 spans 14 amino acids. Germline V CDR1 and CDR2: ENHRY, SYGVKD. V gave up 11 bases and J gave up 1 base; unmatched junction bases: 7. CDR3 in amino acids: CAAAGTVNTGELFF. The DNA of the CDR3 is TGTGCCGCCGCCGGGACAGTGAACACCGGGGAGCTGTTTTTT.

The gene calls are TRBV2 and TRBJ2-6; TRBD1 is a possible D gene (6 bases). Germline CDR1 reads SNHLY; CDR2 reads FYNNEI. CDR3 size: 19 residues. V lost 3 bases to trimming and J lost 2 bases, with 20 bases between them. The CDR3 DNA is TGTGCCAGCAGTGAGGTAGTACAGGGATGGTTAGCTGGGGCCAACGTCCTGACTTTC. This gives the protein CASSEVVQGWLAGANVLTF. Looking up the rest from reference TRBV2 and TRBJ2-6 gives the full variable domain: EPEVTQTPSHQVTQMGQEVILRCVPISNHLYFYWYRQILGQKVEFLVSFYNNEISEKSEIFDDQFSVERPDGSNFTLKIRSTKLEDSAMYFCASSEVVQGWLAGANVLTFGAGSRLTVL.

The chain has TRBV2 and TRBJ2-7; 8 bases are a match to TRBD2. Germline V lookup: CDR1 SNHLY, CDR2 FYNNEI. V was pared by 5 bases and J by 7 bases, with 4 bases of the junction left unmatched. The CDR3 contains 12 residues. The CDR3 sequence: CASSISGMEQYF. The CDR3 DNA reads TGTGCCAGCAGTATTAGCGGGATGGAGCAGTACTTC.

This rearrangement joins TRBV19 to TRBJ2-2; 9 positions agree with TRBD2. This CDR3 is 17 amino acids long. V shed 0 bases and J 2 bases; nucleotides not matched to a gene: 4. Germline V lookup: CDR1 LNHDA, CDR2 SQIVND (reference sequence). Here the CDR3 reads CASSIDRLAVNTGELFF. The CDR3 bases are TGTGCCAGTAGTATAGATCGACTAGCGGTAAACACCGGGGAGCTGTTTTTT.

The V and J genes are TRBV6-1 and TRBJ2-1, with TRBD1 as a possible D gene (5 bases). CDR1 is MNHNS, CDR2 SASEGT, per germline. V shed 3 bases and J shed 1 base, with 13 bases lying between them. CDR3 size: 16 residues. In DNA, the CDR3 is TGTGCCAGCAGTGACCTAGACAGCAATTCCTACAATGAGCAGTTCTTC. This encodes CASSDLDSNSYNEQFF.

The J gene is TRBJ1-1, the V gene TRBV14, with unresolved D. Germline-derived CDR1 and CDR2 are SGHDN and FVKESK. This CDR3 is 13 amino acids long. The germline V and J ends were trimmed by 2 bases and 1 base, with 5 bases remaining between them. The CDR3 nucleotides are TGTGCCAGCAGCCAACAGAGGAACACTGAAGCTTTCTTT. It specifies CASSQQRNTEAFF.

The chain carries TRBV10-3 and TRBJ2-6, with 8 bases aligning to TRBD2. V trimming: 7 bases; J trimming: 2 bases; junction bases outside the gene matches: 7. Germline lookup yields CDR1 ENHRY and CDR2 SYGVKD. This CDR3 has 16 amino acids. The CDR3 DNA sequence: TGTGCCATCACGACTAGCGTCTTACCTGGGGCCAACGTCCTGACTTTC. It codes for CAITTSVLPGANVLTF.

The rearrangement links TRBV21-1 to TRBJ1-6; no DNA check was done on the table's D call, TRBD1. TRBV21-1 has pseudogene status. The CDR3 consists of 16 residues. The CDR3 nucleotides are TGTGCCAGCAGCAAAGTGGGCAGTGCCTATAATTCACCCCTCCACTTT. This codes for CASSKVGSAYNSPLHF.

This chain links TRBV6-6 with TRBJ2-1; 11 bases agree with TRBD1. The V gene's germline CDR1 is MNHNY and CDR2 SVGAGI (reference sequence). V was clipped by 0 bases and J by 9 bases; unmatched bases: 1. The CDR3 loop spans 14 amino acids. In DNA form, the CDR3 reads TGTGCCAGCAGTTACTCGGACAGGGGGCCTGAGCAGTTCTTC. Its protein product is CASSYSDRGPEQFF.

The J gene is TRBJ2-7, the V gene TRBV15, with TRBD2 matching 11 bases. The germline V gene has CDR1 LNHNV and CDR2 YYDKDF (reference sequence). The CDR3 runs to 16 residues. V dropped 0 bases and J dropped 1; count of bases not matched to a gene: 2. CDR3 sequence (DNA): TGTGCCACCAGCAGAGAAGGGACTAGCGGTTCCTACGAGCAGTACTTC. Translation: CATSREGTSGSYEQYF.

This clone was recorded only once. V usage is TRBV4-3 and J usage is TRBJ2-1; 7 bases are shared with TRBD2. The CDR3 extends over 16 amino acids. From germline, CDR1 is LGHNA and CDR2 YSLEER. The V and J ends lost 2 bases and 4 bases, in that order; junction bases with no gene match: 8. CDR3 sequence: CASSQQASGIYNEQFF. The CDR3 nucleotides are TGCGCCAGCAGCCAACAGGCCAGCGGGATATACAATGAGCAGTTCTTC.

V gene TRBV28 combines with J gene TRBJ2-1; the match to TRBD2 covers 11 bases. The junction had 10 bases not matched to a gene; V was cut back by 6 bases and J by 9 bases. This CDR3 region has 15 residues. Germline CDR1 is MDHEN and CDR2 is SYDVKM. The CDR3 region is CASSPTSGSGSEQFF. The CDR3 DNA reads as TGTGCCAGCAGCCCAACTAGCGGGAGTGGGAGTGAGCAGTTCTTC.

The chain has TRBV29-1 and TRBJ1-1; D is ambiguous. The V end was cut by 1 base, the J end by 1 base, with 7 bases between. The CDR3 spans 13 residues. Per germline, CDR1 SQVTM and CDR2 ANQGSEA. The CDR3 region is CSVEGAANTEAFF. The CDR3, as DNA: TGCAGCGTTGAAGGGGCGGCGAACACTGAAGCTTTCTTT.

The chain is built from TRBV10-2 and TRBJ2-7; 8 bases agree with TRBD2. The V segment lost 6 bases and the J segment 5 bases; nucleotides outside the gene matches: 9. The V gene's germline CDR1 is WSHSY and CDR2 SAAADI. CDR3 size: 14 residues. The CDR3 DNA reads TGCGCCAGCAGGGAAAGCGGGAGAACCGACGAGCAGTACTTC. The encoded protein is CASRESGRTDEQYF.

V usage is TRBV25-1 and J usage is TRBJ2-4, with D perhaps matching TRBD1 or TRBD2 (5 bases each). Trimming took 10 bases from V and 3 from J, leaving 13 bases between them. The CDR3 consists of 13 residues. Germline V CDR1 and CDR2: MGHDK, SYGVNS. In DNA, the CDR3 is TGTGCCACCGAGGGGTTTGTCAAAAACATTCAGTACTTC. Its translation is CATEGFVKNIQYF.

On this clone itself: Other DNA sequences in the same sample also yield this CDR3. The chain is built from TRBV5-1 and TRBJ2-2; no firm D call. Looked up from germline, CDR1 is SGHRS and CDR2 is YFSETQ. Trimming took 0 bases from V and 1 from J, leaving 7 bases between them. The CDR3 loop spans 15 amino acids. The CDR3 loop is CASSLEPQNTGELFF. Written as DNA, the CDR3 is TGCGCCAGCAGCTTGGAGCCCCAGAACACCGGGGAGCTGTTTTTT.